The next 21 T cell receptor beta chains were all read from a single sample in a study of shared clonotypes between healthy human individuals. CD45RO-negative cells were positively selected for CCR7, leaving out terminally differentiated effector memory CD45RA+ cells. Repertoires were generated with immunoSEQ multiplex PCR, while TCRdb's copy carries only in-frame clones and drops some. Among some 1,900,000 clones, 85% to 95% were seen once, and the ten largest hold 1.2%. Sequenced: naive CD8+ T cells sorted from blood. The receptors here all came from a man aged 18 to 30 in good health.

CDR3 coding DNA: TGCGCCAGCAGCCCTGGGACAGAATACGAGCAGTACTTC. This translates into CASSPGTEYEQYF. This chain joins TRBV4-1 and TRBJ2-7; 7 positions match TRBD1. Germline-derived CDR1 and CDR2 are MGHRA and YSYEKL. Losses at the gene ends were 4 bases for V and 4 bases for J; bases not matched to a gene: 4. The CDR3 consists of 13 residues.

The chain recombines TRBV13 with TRBJ1-1; D is ambiguous. This CDR3 spans 13 amino acids. V lost 5 bases, J lost 1 base, and 8 bases lay in between. Looked up from germline, CDR1 is PRHDT and CDR2 is FYEKMQ (reference sequence). The CDR3 coding sequence is TGTGCCAGCAGCCCGGAGGGGAACACTGAAGCTTTCTTT. It specifies CASSPEGNTEAFF.

This sequence joins TRBV6-1 and TRBJ2-2; no definite D call. The CDR3 totals 13 residues. The germline V gene has CDR1 MNHNS and CDR2 SASEGT. The ends were cut back, 6 bases at V and 5 bases at J, with 10 bases in the middle. The CDR3 reads CASSSTSTGELFF. The CDR3 bases are TGTGCCAGCAGCTCAACATCGACCGGGGAGCTGTTTTTT.

The V and J genes are TRBV28 and TRBJ2-7, with D possibly being TRBD2 (6 bases). The V and J ends lost 3 bases and 2 bases respectively, with 11 bases between them. The germline gives CDR1 MDHEN, CDR2 SYDVKM. The CDR3 length is 14 residues. CDR3 coding DNA: TGTGCCAGCAGTTTGGACTACTCGCCCTACGAGCAGTACTTC. Protein: CASSLDYSPYEQYF.

Of note for this clone: Other DNA sequences in the sample encode the same CDR3. The chain couples TRBV5-4 to TRBJ1-2, with TRBD1 as a possible D gene (6 bases). Looked up from germline, CDR1 is SGHNT and CDR2 is YYREEE (reference sequence). The V end was cut by 0 bases, the J end by 5 bases, with 11 bases between. This CDR3 spans 14 amino acids. CDR3 bases: TGTGCCAGCAGCTTGGCAGGGGCGGGGTATGGCTACACCTTC. Protein product: CASSLAGAGYGYTF. Full variable domain (remainder filled in from reference TRBV5-4 and TRBJ1-2): ETGVTQSPTHLIKTRGQQVTLRCSSQSGHNTVSWYQQALGQGPQFIFQYYREEENGRGNFPPRFSGLQFPNYSSELNVNALELDDSALYLCASSLAGAGYGYTFGSGTRLTVV.

This sequence joins TRBV5-4 and TRBJ2-5; 10 bases agree with TRBD1. The germline CDR1 and CDR2 sequences are SGHNT and YYREEE (reference sequence). The CDR3 spans 16 residues. The V gene end was trimmed by 4 bases and the J gene end by 1 base; junction bases not matched to a gene: 7. The CDR3 nucleotides are TGTGCCAGCAGCATTCGGACAGGGGGTAGCCAAGAGACCCAGTACTTC. It translates to CASSIRTGGSQETQYF.

The rearrangement links TRBV28 to TRBJ1-5; maybe TRBD1 (5 bases). With 8 bases removed from V and 7 bases from J, the gap between germline ends came to 18 bases. The CDR3 contains 14 residues. The germline V gene encodes CDR1 MDHEN and CDR2 SYDVKM. The CDR3 region has the DNA TGTGCCAGCCAGGTAGGGCAGGGAAGGCAGCCCCAGCATTTT. Its protein is CASQVGQGRQPQHF.

This chain links TRBV19 with TRBJ2-2; TRBD2 is a possible D gene (6 bases). This CDR3 has 16 residues. Germline V gives CDR1 LNHDA, CDR2 SQIVND (reference sequence). The ends were cut back, 0 bases at V and 0 bases at J, with 8 bases in the middle. This CDR3 is CASSIEGGPNTGELFF. Here the CDR3 DNA reads TGTGCCAGTAGTATAGAGGGGGGACCGAACACCGGGGAGCTGTTTTTT.

The J gene is TRBJ2-1, the V gene TRBV19; a possible D gene is TRBD2 (6 bases). Per the germline V gene, CDR1 is LNHDA and CDR2 is SQIVND (reference sequence). Trimming took off 5 bases at V and 6 bases at J, with 14 bases between the two ends. This CDR3 spans 14 amino acids. Here the CDR3 reads CASSPSAGFNEQFF. The DNA for the CDR3 is TGTGCCAGTAGTCCGTCCGCGGGGTTCAATGAGCAGTTCTTC. The entire variable domain, with the rest obtained from reference TRBV19 and TRBJ2-1, is as follows: DGGITQSPKYLFRKEGQNVTLSCEQNLNHDAMYWYRQDPGQGLRLIYYSQIVNDFQKGDIAEGYSVSREKKESFPLTVTSAQKNPTAFYLCASSPSAGFNEQFFGPGTRLTVL.

The chain joins TRBV13 to TRBJ2-1; the D gene could be TRBD1 or TRBD2 (7 bases each). The germline V gene encodes CDR1 PRHDT and CDR2 FYEKMQ (reference sequence). V lost 1 base, J lost 4 bases, and 11 bases lay in between. The CDR3 loop spans 15 amino acids. CDR3 coding DNA: TGTGCCAGCAGCTTAGCAGGGGGGGTATACAATGAGCAGTTCTTC. Translated: CASSLAGGVYNEQFF.

The CDR3 DNA reads TGTGCCATCAGTGAGTCTTATGGGGAGGGGGACTATGGCTACACCTTC. Its translation: CAISESYGEGDYGYTF. V usage is TRBV10-3 and J usage is TRBJ1-2; D is possibly TRBD1 (6 bases). V dropped 0 bases and J dropped 3 bases, with 14 bases sitting between them. The CDR3 has 16 residues. Germline V lookup: CDR1 ENHRY, CDR2 SYGVKD.

The genes are TRBV4-1 and TRBJ1-4; D is undetermined. The CDR3 length is 11 residues. V lost 5 bases, J lost 5 bases, and 3 bases lay in between. Looked up from germline, CDR1 is MGHRA and CDR2 is YSYEKL. CDR3 sequence (DNA): TGCGCCAGCAGCTCAAATGAAAAACTGTTTTTT. This translates into CASSSNEKLFF.

The CDR3 loop is CASSVGEYGYTF. CDR3 bases: TGTGCCAGCAGCGTAGGAGAATATGGCTACACCTTC. The V call is TRBV9, the J call TRBJ1-2; D is undetermined. This CDR3 has 12 amino acids. V lost 0 bases and J lost 5, with 5 bases in between. Germline V gives CDR1 SGDLS, CDR2 YYNGEE.

The chain employs TRBV7-8 and TRBJ2-3, with 7 bases that match TRBD1. V shed 5 bases and J 2 bases; nucleotides not matched to a gene: 7. There are 15 residues in the CDR3. Germline CDR1 SGHVS, CDR2 FQNEAQ. CDR3 DNA: TGTGCCAGCAGCGGACGACAGGGTTTCACAGATACGCAGTATTTT. It is translated as CASSGRQGFTDTQYF.

This chain uses TRBV27 with TRBJ1-1; 9 bases align to TRBD1. The CDR3 consists of 18 residues. Looked up from germline, CDR1 is MNHEY and CDR2 is SMNVEV (reference sequence). V shed 2 bases and J 0 bases; nucleotides not matched to a gene: 10. The CDR3 spells CASSLRGTGYIMNTEAFF. In DNA form, the CDR3 reads TGTGCCAGCAGTTTAAGAGGGACAGGGTACATCATGAACACTGAAGCTTTCTTT.

The chain recombines TRBV7-9 with TRBJ1-2, with TRBD1 matching 9 bases. J was trimmed by 8 bases and V by 5 bases; bases with no gene match: 12. The CDR3 is 15 amino acids. CDR1 is SEHNR, CDR2 FQNEAQ, per germline (reference sequence). The CDR3 sequence is CASSVPGQGQIGYTF. The CDR3 nucleotides read TGTGCCAGCAGCGTACCGGGACAGGGACAAATAGGCTACACCTTC. Supplemented by reference TRBV7-9 and TRBJ1-2, the full variable domain reads DTGVSQNPRHKITKRGQNVTFRCDPISEHNRLYWYRQTLGQGPEFLTYFQNEAQLEKSRLLSDRFSAERPKGSFSTLEIQRTEQGDSAMYLCASSVPGQGQIGYTFGSGTRLTVV.

The chain has TRBV4-1 and TRBJ2-2; 9 bases fit TRBD1. There are 15 residues in the CDR3. J gave up 3 bases and V 1 base, and 0 bases lay outside the gene matches. The germline V gene encodes CDR1 MGHRA and CDR2 YSYEKL. CDR3 protein: CASSQGTGDTGELFF. The CDR3 DNA reads as TGCGCCAGCAGCCAAGGGACAGGGGACACCGGGGAGCTGTTTTTT.

This chain joins TRBV4-1 and TRBJ2-3; the match to TRBD1 covers 7 bases. CDR1 is MGHRA and CDR2 is YSYEKL in the germline V gene. The CDR3 totals 17 residues. The ends lost 4 bases at V and 0 bases at J; junction bases unmatched: 10. CDR3 bases: TGCGCCAGCAGCCCGGACAGGACTTCGTGGAGCACAGATACGCAGTATTTT. Its translation is CASSPDRTSWSTDTQYF.

This rearrangement joins TRBV4-3 to TRBJ2-3; D is perhaps TRBD1 (6 bases). The germline gives CDR1 LGHNA, CDR2 YSLEER. The ends were cut back, 0 bases at V and 2 bases at J, with 9 bases in the middle. The CDR3 totals 15 residues. This chain's CDR3 is CASSQEGGVTDTQYF. The CDR3 DNA follows: TGCGCCAGCAGCCAAGAAGGGGGTGTCACAGATACGCAGTATTTT.

V and J are TRBV27 and TRBJ1-6; the match to TRBD1 covers 7 bases. V shed 6 bases and J 1 base; nucleotides not matched to a gene: 9. Germline V gene data show CDR1 as MNHEY and CDR2 as SMNVEV (reference sequence). The CDR3 totals 17 residues. The CDR3 is CASRPHRGRSYNSPLHF. CDR3 nucleotide sequence: TGTGCCAGCAGACCACACAGGGGCAGGTCCTATAATTCACCCCTCCACTTT.

The rearrangement joins TRBV9 to TRBJ2-1; tentatively, D is TRBD1 (6 bases). The germline gives CDR1 SGDLS, CDR2 YYNGEE. V gave up 6 bases and J gave up 6 bases, with 22 bases separating them. CDR3 length equals 16 residues. The CDR3 sequence is CASNPWETGYSNEQFF. The CDR3 nucleotides are TGTGCCAGCAACCCCTGGGAGACAGGATATTCCAATGAGCAGTTCTTC. Supplemented by reference TRBV9 and TRBJ2-1, the full variable domain reads DSGVTQTPKHLITATGQRVTLRCSPRSGDLSVYWYQQSLDQGLQFLIQYYNGEERAKGNILERFSAQQFPDLHSELNLSSLELGDSALYFCASNPWETGYSNEQFFGPGTRLTVL.